Listed below are T cell receptor beta chains from one sample, sequenced in a study of T cell repertoires in aging, cancer and after chemotherapy. Each CDR3 protein is one row after TCRdb ran MiXCR on the multiplex PCR reads. The sample records 5,000 to 6,000 distinct CDR3 sequences, approximately 30% being singletons. The specimen was blood. These receptors were taken from a human donor in good health. Both conserved end residues are part of each CDR3. D genes are given only for firm matches. Not every row has a clone size; where given, it reads once, few, many or a size class.

clone_size	v_call	d_call	j_call	cdr3_aa	cdr3_nt
-	TRBV5-6	TRBD2	TRBJ2-1	CASSSWNGLAGSSYNEQFF	TGTGCCAGCAGCTCTTGGAACGGTCTAGCGGGATCGTCCTACAATGAGCAGTTCTTC
-	TRBV27	TRBD1	TRBJ2-7	CASSLTGQGSYEQYF	TGTGCCAGCAGTTTAACAGGACAGGGTTCCTACGAGCAGTACTTC
medium-sized	TRBV19	-	TRBJ1-3	CASSPSSGNTIYF	TGTGCCAGTAGTCCGAGCTCTGGAAACACCATATATTTT
few	TRBV5-6	-	TRBJ1-5	CASSLALSNQPQHF	TGTGCCAGCAGCTTGGCCCTTAGCAATCAGCCCCAGCATTTT
few	TRBV13	-	TRBJ2-7	CASSFEGNYEQYF	TGTGCCAGCAGCTTTGAGGGAAACTACGAGCAGTACTTC
-	TRBV5-4	TRBD1	TRBJ1-1	CASSPDRAFTEAFF	TGTGCCAGCAGCCCGGACAGGGCCTTTACTGAAGCTTTCTTT
few	TRBV19	-	TRBJ1-2	CASSIAPTTNYGYTF	TGTGCCAGTAGTATAGCCCCGACAACTAACTATGGCTACACCTTC
-	TRBV5-6	-	TRBJ1-1	CASSFPRGGGTEAFF	TGTGCCAGCAGCTTCCCGCGGGGAGGAGGGACTGAAGCTTTCTTT
once	TRBV24-1	-	TRBJ2-3	CATSRQASSTDTQYF	TGTGCCACCAGTAGACAGGCGTCTAGCACAGATACGCAGTATTTT
-	TRBV10-3	TRBD2	TRBJ2-1	CAISASQGLAGGEQFF	TGTGCCATCAGTGCTTCCCAGGGGCTAGCGGGAGGTGAGCAGTTCTTC
large	TRBV29-1	TRBD2	TRBJ2-7	CSVEGSGEIEQYF	TGCAGCGTTGAGGGTAGCGGGGAAATCGAGCAGTACTTC
few	TRBV19	-	TRBJ1-2	CASSIGGPYGYTF	TGTGCCAGTAGTATAGGAGGGCCCTATGGCTACACCTTC
-	TRBV5-4	-	TRBJ2-7	CASSLGTRINEQYF	TGTGCCAGCAGCTTGGGAACACGTATCAACGAGCAGTACTTC
-	TRBV4-2	TRBD2	TRBJ2-7	CASSQDEDSGASYEQYF	TGTGCCAGCAGCCAAGATGAGGATAGCGGGGCTTCCTACGAGCAGTACTTC
-	TRBV18	TRBD1	TRBJ1-1	CASSPKTGRSTEAFF	TGTGCCAGCTCACCTAAGACAGGGCGGAGCACTGAAGCTTTCTTT
-	TRBV7-6	-	TRBJ1-2	CASSLARGAGGYTF	TGTGCCAGCAGCTTAGCCCGGGGGGCGGGAGGCTACACCTTC
-	TRBV28	-	TRBJ1-5	CASSFIGKRGNQPQHF	TGTGCCAGCAGTTTCATCGGAAAGAGAGGCAATCAGCCCCAGCATTTT
-	TRBV5-6	-	TRBJ2-1	CASSSGPSGYNEQFF	TGTGCCAGCAGCTCGGGACCCTCGGGGTACAATGAGCAGTTCTTC
few	TRBV27	-	TRBJ1-1	CASSFEGRITEAFF	TGTGCCAGCAGTTTTGAGGGTAGGATAACTGAAGCTTTCTTT
few	TRBV6-2/TRBV6-3	-	TRBJ2-5	CASSDRPGAQYF	TGTGCCAGCTCCGACAGGCCGGGGGCCCAGTACTTC
-	TRBV19	TRBD1	TRBJ2-7	CASSIGGTGNEQYF	TGTGCCAGTAGTATAGGAGGGACAGGGAACGAGCAGTACTTC
medium-sized	TRBV15	TRBD1	TRBJ2-5	CATSEGTGDGETQYF	TGTGCCACCAGCGAGGGGACAGGGGACGGTGAGACCCAGTACTTC
medium-sized	TRBV12-3/TRBV12-4	TRBD1	TRBJ2-7	CATGQGLYEQYF	TGTGCCACCGGACAGGGGTTGTACGAGCAGTACTTC
medium-sized	TRBV19	-	TRBJ1-1	CASSMREWSAEAFF	TGTGCCAGTAGTATGAGGGAATGGTCCGCTGAAGCTTTCTTT
-	TRBV4-2	-	TRBJ2-5	CASSQDPAGTFGETQYF	TGTGCCAGCAGCCAAGACCCAGCGGGCACCTTCGGGGAGACCCAGTACTTC
medium-sized	TRBV6-5	TRBD1	TRBJ2-2	CASSMAGGPGELFF	TGTGCCAGCAGTATGGCAGGGGGCCCCGGGGAGCTGTTTTTT
medium-sized	TRBV6-1	-	TRBJ2-7	CATVFPGQPTYEQYF	TGTGCCACCGTGTTTCCGGGACAACCTACCTACGAGCAGTACTTC
-	TRBV7-6	-	TRBJ2-7	CASSPRPGEGQYF	TGTGCCAGCAGCCCCCGGCCCGGAGAAGGGCAGTACTTC
-	TRBV15	TRBD2	TRBJ2-6	CVTSGGTAYSGANVLTF	TGTGTCACCAGCGGGGGGACAGCTTACTCTGGGGCCAACGTCCTGACTTTC
-	TRBV12-3/TRBV12-4	-	TRBJ2-7	CASSPGLGGYEQYF	TGTGCCAGCAGCCCGGGCCTAGGGGGCTACGAGCAGTACTTC
medium-sized	TRBV6-5	-	TRBJ2-7	CASSSPVGAYEQYF	TGTGCCAGCAGTTCACCCGTCGGGGCCTACGAGCAGTACTTC
-	TRBV12-3/TRBV12-4	-	TRBJ2-1	CTSRLTSWGTSSYNEQFF	TGTACCAGCAGGCTGACCTCCTGGGGGACTTCCTCCTACAATGAGCAGTTCTTC
-	TRBV18	-	TRBJ2-6	CASSPRVTELSGANVLTF	TGTGCCAGCTCACCTAGGGTGACAGAATTGTCTGGGGCCAACGTCCTGACTTTC
few	TRBV7-9	-	TRBJ1-2	CASSLAGSNYGYTF	TGTGCCAGCAGCTTGGCAGGGAGCAACTATGGCTACACCTTC
few	TRBV24-1	-	TRBJ2-1	CATSDPNEQFF	TGTGCCACCAGTGACCCTAATGAGCAGTTCTTT
-	TRBV27	TRBD1	TRBJ2-4	CASTPRGRAKNIQYF	TGTGCCAGCACCCCCAGGGGGCGCGCCAAAAACATTCAGTACTTC
-	TRBV20-1	TRBD1	TRBJ1-4	CSAHSVGQGRGEKLFF	TGCAGTGCTCACAGCGTAGGACAGGGCCGCGGTGAAAAACTGTTTTTT
large	TRBV29-1	TRBD1	TRBJ2-3	CSVGGGVGTDTQYF	TGCAGCGTTGGAGGGGGCGTCGGCACAGATACGCAGTATTTT
-	TRBV12-3/TRBV12-4	-	TRBJ1-5	CASSPGQTHQPQHF	TGTGCCAGCAGTCCGGGTCAGACTCATCAGCCCCAGCATTTT
medium-sized	TRBV29-1	TRBD2	TRBJ2-3	CSVGGLAELASTDTQYF	TGCAGCGTGGGGGGACTAGCGGAACTGGCTAGCACAGATACGCAGTATTTT
few	TRBV27	-	TRBJ2-3	CASSFSGYTDTQYF	TGTGCCAGCAGCTTTAGCGGCTACACAGATACGCAGTATTTT
-	TRBV7-9	-	TRBJ2-1	CASSLVPERDNEQFF	TGTGCCAGCAGCTTAGTTCCTGAGAGGGACAATGAGCAGTTCTTC
-	TRBV6-2/TRBV6-3	-	TRBJ2-1	CASSYSRPGFVGNSYNEQFF	TGTGCCAGCAGTTACTCTCGACCAGGCTTCGTGGGCAACTCCTACAATGAGCAGTTCTTC
few	TRBV5-6	-	TRBJ1-1	CASSPGASMNTEAFF	TGTGCCAGCAGCCCGGGGGCATCCATGAACACTGAAGCTTTCTTT
medium-sized	TRBV27	-	TRBJ2-1	CASSAVPGRGNEQFF	TGTGCCAGCAGTGCGGTTCCCGGGAGAGGCAATGAGCAGTTCTTC